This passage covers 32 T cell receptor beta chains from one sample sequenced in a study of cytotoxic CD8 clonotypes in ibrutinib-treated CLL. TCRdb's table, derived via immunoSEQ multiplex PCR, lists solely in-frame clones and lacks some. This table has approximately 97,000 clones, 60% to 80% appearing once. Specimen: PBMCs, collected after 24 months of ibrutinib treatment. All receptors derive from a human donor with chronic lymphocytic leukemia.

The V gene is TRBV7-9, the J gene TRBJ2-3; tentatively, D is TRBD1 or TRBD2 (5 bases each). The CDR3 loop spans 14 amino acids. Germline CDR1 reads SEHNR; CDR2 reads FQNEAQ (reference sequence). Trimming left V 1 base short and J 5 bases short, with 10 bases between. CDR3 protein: CASSLDLRGDTQYF. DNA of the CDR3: TGTGCCAGCAGCTTAGATTTGAGGGGAGATACGCAGTATTTT.

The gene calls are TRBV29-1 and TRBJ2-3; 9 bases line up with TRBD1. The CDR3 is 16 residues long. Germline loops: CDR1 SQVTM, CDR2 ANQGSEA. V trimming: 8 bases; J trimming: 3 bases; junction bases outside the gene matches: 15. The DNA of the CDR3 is TGCAGCACCCAGACACAGGGGGCGAGGAGGACAGATACGCAGTATTTT. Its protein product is CSTQTQGARRTDTQYF.

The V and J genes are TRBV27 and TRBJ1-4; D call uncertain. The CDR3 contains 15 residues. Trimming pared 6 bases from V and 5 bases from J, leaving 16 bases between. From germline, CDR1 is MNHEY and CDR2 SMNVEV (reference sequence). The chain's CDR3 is CASRPNFDGNEKLFF. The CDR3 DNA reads TGTGCCAGCAGACCTAATTTTGACGGAAATGAAAAACTGTTTTTT.

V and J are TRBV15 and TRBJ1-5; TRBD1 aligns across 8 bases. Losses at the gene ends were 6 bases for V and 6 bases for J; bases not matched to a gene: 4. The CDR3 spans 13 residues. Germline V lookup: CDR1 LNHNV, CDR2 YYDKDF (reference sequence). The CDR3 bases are TGTGCCACCAGTTTTACAGGGGGTCAGCCCCAGCATTTT. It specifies CATSFTGGQPQHF.

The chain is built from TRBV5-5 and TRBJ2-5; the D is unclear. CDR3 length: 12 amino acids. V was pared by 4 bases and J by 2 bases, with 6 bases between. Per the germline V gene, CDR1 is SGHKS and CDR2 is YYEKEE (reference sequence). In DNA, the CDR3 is TGTGCCAGCAGCCTTCAACAAGAGACCCAGTACTTC. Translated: CASSLQQETQYF.

This CDR3 reads CASFPRTAQETQYF. CDR3 nucleotides: TGTGCCAGCTTCCCCCGGACAGCTCAAGAGACCCAGTACTTC. The chain joins TRBV7-9 to TRBJ2-5; TRBD1 is a possible D gene (6 bases). V lost 8 bases and J lost 2, with 15 bases in between. The CDR3 is 14 amino acids. CDR1 SEHNR and CDR2 FQNEAQ come from the germline V gene (reference sequence).

The CDR3 DNA sequence: TGTGCCAGCAGCGTATATCCAGCGGTCTCCTACGAGCAGTACTTC. Its translation: CASSVYPAVSYEQYF. The rearrangement links TRBV9 to TRBJ2-7, with a weak D call TRBD2 (5 bases). Trimming stripped 1 base from V and 0 bases from J, with 11 bases between. This CDR3 has 15 residues. Germline CDR1 SGDLS, CDR2 YYNGEE. The whole variable domain, remainder taken from reference TRBV9 and TRBJ2-7, is DSGVTQTPKHLITATGQRVTLRCSPRSGDLSVYWYQQSLDQGLQFLIQYYNGEERAKGNILERFSAQQFPDLHSELNLSSLELGDSALYFCASSVYPAVSYEQYFGPGTRLTVT.

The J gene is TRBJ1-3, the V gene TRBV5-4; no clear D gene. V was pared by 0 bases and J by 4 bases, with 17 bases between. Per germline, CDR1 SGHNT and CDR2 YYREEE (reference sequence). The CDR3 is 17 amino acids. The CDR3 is CASSLAGGRLGGNTIYF. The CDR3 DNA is TGTGCCAGCAGCTTGGCGGGAGGTCGGCTCGGGGGAAACACCATATATTTT.

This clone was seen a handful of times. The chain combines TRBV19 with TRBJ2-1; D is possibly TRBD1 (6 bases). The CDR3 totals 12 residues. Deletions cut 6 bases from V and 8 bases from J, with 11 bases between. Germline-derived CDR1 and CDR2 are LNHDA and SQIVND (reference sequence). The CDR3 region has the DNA TGTGCCAGTAGCAGATACAGGGATGAGCAGTTCTTC. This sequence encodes CASSRYRDEQFF.

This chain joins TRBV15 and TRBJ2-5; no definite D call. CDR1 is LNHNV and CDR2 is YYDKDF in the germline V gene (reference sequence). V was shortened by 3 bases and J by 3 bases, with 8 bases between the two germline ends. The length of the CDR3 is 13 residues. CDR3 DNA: TGTGCCACCAGCAGGTCCTTGGAAGAGACCCAGTACTTC. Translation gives CATSRSLEETQYF.

The CDR3 DNA reads as TGTGCCAGCAGCACTGGACAGCTAGGGAACACTGAAGCTTTCTTT. Its translation: CASSTGQLGNTEAFF. The rearrangement joins TRBV7-9 to TRBJ1-1; tentative D call: TRBD1 (6 bases). CDR1 SEHNR and CDR2 FQNEAQ come from the germline V gene (reference sequence). The CDR3 is 15 amino acids. V lost 5 bases to trimming and J lost 1 base, with 14 bases between them.

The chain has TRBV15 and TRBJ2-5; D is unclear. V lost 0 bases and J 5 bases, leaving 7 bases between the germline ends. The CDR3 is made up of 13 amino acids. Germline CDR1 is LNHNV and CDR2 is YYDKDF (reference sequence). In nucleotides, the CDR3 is TGTGCCACCAGCAGAGATCTCCAGGAGACCCAGTACTTC. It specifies CATSRDLQETQYF.

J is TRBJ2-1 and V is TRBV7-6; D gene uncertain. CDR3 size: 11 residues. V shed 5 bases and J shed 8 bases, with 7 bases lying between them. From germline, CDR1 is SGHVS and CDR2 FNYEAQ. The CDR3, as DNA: TGTGCCAGCAGCCAAAGGCATGAGCAGTTCTTC. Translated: CASSQRHEQFF.

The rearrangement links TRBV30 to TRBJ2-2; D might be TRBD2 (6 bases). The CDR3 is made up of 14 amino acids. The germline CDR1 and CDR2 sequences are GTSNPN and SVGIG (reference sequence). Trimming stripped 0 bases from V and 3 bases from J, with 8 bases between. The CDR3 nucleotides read TGTGCCTGGAGTGTTGGGACTGACACCGGGGAGCTGTTTTTT. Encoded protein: CAWSVGTDTGELFF.

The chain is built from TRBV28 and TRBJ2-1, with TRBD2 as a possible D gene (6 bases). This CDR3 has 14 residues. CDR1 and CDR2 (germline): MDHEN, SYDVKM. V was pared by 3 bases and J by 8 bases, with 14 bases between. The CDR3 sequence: CASSLEAGSYEQFF. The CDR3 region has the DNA TGTGCCAGCAGTTTGGAGGCCGGGAGCTATGAGCAGTTCTTC.

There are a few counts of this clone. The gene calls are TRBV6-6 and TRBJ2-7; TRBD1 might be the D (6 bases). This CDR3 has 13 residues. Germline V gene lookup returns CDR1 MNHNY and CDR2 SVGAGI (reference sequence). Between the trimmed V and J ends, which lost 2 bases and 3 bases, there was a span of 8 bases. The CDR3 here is CASSYVQGYEQYF. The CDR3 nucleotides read TGTGCCAGCAGTTACGTACAGGGCTACGAGCAGTACTTC.

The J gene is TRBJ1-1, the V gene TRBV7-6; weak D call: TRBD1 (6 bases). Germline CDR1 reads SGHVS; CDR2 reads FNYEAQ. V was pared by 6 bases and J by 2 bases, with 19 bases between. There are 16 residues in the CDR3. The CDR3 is CASRNNNRDPNTEAFF. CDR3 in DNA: TGTGCCAGCAGAAATAACAACAGGGACCCAAACACTGAAGCTTTCTTT.

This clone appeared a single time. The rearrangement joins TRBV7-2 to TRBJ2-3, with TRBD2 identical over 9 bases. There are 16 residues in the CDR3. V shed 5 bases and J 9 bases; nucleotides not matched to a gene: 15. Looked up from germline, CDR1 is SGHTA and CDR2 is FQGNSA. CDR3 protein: CASSPLPSGVRSTQYF. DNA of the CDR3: TGTGCCAGCAGCCCCCTCCCTAGCGGGGTTAGATCGACGCAGTATTTT.

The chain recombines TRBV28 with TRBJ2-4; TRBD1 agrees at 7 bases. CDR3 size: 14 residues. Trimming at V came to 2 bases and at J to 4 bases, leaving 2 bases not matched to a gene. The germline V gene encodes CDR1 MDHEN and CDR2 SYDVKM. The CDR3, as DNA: TGTGCCAGCAGTTTACCGGGACAGAAAAACATTCAGTACTTC. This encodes CASSLPGQKNIQYF.

The CDR3 here is CASKSGGAANEKLFF. In DNA form, the CDR3 reads TGTGCCAGCAAAAGCGGGGGCGCAGCTAATGAAAAACTGTTTTTT. The chain is built from TRBV27 and TRBJ1-4, with TRBD1 as a possible D gene (6 bases). The CDR3 is 15 residues long. In germline, CDR1 is MNHEY, CDR2 SMNVEV (reference sequence). With 7 bases removed from V and 3 bases from J, the gap between germline ends came to 15 bases.

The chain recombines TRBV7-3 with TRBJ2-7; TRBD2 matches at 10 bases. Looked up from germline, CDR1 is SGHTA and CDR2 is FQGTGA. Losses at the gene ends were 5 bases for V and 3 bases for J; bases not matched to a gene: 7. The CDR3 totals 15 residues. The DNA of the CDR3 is TGTGCCAGCAGCCCCGGGCTAGCGGGGGTCTACGAGCAGTACTTC. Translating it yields CASSPGLAGVYEQYF.

The CDR3 is CASTSTGTGDYNEQFF. The CDR3 DNA reads TGTGCCAGCACGTCGACCGGGACAGGGGATTACAATGAGCAGTTCTTC. The V and J genes are TRBV18 and TRBJ2-1; 10 bases fit TRBD1. J lost 4 bases, V lost 8 bases, and 11 bases had no gene match. CDR1 KGHSH and CDR2 LQKENI come from the germline V gene. The CDR3 is 16 residues long.

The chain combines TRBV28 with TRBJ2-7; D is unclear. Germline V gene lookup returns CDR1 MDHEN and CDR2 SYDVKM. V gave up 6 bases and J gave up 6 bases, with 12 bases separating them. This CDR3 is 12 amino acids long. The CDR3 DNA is TGTGCCAGCAGCCTATTCGGTTCCGAGCAGTACTTC. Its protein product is CASSLFGSEQYF.

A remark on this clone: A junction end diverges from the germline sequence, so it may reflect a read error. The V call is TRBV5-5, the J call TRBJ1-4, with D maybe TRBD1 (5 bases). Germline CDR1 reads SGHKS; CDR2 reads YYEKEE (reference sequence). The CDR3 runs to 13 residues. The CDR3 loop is CASSLQVPEKLFF. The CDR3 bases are TGTGCCAGCAGCTTACAGGTCCCGGAAAAGCTGTTTTTT.

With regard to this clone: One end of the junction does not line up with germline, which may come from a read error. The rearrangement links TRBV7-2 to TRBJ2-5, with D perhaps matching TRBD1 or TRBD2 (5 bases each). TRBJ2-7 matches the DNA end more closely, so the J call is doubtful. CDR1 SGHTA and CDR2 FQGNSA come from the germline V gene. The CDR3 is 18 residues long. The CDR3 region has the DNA TGTGCCGGCAGCTTAGCCGCACAGCGGACAAGGGGTTCCTACGAGCAGTACTTC. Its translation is CAGSLAAQRTRGSYEQYF.

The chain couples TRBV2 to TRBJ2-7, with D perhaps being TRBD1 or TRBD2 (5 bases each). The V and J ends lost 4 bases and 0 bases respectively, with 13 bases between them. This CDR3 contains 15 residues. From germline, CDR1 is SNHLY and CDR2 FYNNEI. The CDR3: CASSGDAGTSYEQYF. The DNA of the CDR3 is TGTGCCAGCAGTGGTGACGCAGGGACCTCCTACGAGCAGTACTTC.

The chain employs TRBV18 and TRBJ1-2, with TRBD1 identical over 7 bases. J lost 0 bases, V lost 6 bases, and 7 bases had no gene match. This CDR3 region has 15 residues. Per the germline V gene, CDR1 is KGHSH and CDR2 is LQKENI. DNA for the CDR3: TGTGCCAGCTCGCCGGGACAGCAAGCTAACTATGGCTACACCTTC. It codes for CASSPGQQANYGYTF.

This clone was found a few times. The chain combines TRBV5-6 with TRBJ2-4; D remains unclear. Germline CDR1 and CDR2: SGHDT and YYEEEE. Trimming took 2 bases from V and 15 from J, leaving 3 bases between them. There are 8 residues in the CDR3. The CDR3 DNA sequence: TGTGCCAGCAGCTTAAGGTACTTC. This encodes CASSLRYF. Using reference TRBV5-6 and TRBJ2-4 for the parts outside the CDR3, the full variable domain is DAGVTQSPTHLIKTRGQQVTLRCSPKSGHDTVSWYQQALGQGPQFIFQYYEEEERQRGNFPDRFSGHQFPNYSSELNVNALLLGDSALYLCASSLRYFGAGTRLSVL.

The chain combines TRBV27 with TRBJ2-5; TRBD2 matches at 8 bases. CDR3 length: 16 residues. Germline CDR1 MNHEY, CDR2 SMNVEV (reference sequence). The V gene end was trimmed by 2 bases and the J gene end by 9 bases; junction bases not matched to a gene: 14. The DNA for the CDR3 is TGTGCCAGCAGTTTACACATGATGGCGGGGGGCGCCGCCCAGTACTTC. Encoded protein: CASSLHMMAGGAAQYF.

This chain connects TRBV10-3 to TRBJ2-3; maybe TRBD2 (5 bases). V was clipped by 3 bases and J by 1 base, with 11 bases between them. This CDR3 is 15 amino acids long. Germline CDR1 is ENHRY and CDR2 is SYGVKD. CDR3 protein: CAISDFQAGTDTQYF. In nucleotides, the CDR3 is TGTGCCATCAGTGATTTTCAAGCGGGCACAGATACGCAGTATTTT.

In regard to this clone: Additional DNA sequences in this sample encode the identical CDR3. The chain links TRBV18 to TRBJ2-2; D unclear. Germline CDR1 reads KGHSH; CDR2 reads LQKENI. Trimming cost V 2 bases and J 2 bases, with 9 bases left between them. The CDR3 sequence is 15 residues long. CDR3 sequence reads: CASSPSRTNTGELFF. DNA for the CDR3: TGTGCCAGCTCACCAAGCAGGACCAACACCGGGGAGCTGTTTTTT.

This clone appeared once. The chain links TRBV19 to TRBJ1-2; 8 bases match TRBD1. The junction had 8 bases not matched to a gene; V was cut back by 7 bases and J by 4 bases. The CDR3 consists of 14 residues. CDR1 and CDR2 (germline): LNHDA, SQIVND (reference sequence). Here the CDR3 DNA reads TGTGCCAGTAATAAGGACAGGGACACCTATGGCTACACCTTC. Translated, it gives CASNKDRDTYGYTF.